These 22 T cell receptor beta chains came from one sample sequenced in a study of identical twins. TCRdb re-analysed the 5' RACE reads in MiXCR, keeping a single row per CDR3 protein. The sample lists about 100,000 distinct CDR3 sequences, 5.9% occurring once. Sequenced: memory T cells sorted from blood. The source is a woman between 45 and 60 years old in good health.

This clonotype was counted only a few times. The chain is built from TRBV7-2 and TRBJ1-1, with D possibly TRBD1 on 6 matching bases. With 4 bases removed from V and 6 bases from J, the gap between germline ends came to 15 bases. The CDR3 length is 14 residues. Germline assignment: CDR1 SGHTA and CDR2 FQGNSA. The CDR3 loop is CASSSQGGFAEAFF. CDR3 in DNA: TGTGCCAGCAGCTCTCAAGGGGGGTTCGCTGAAGCTTTCTTT.

This clonotype was seen ten or more times. The J gene is TRBJ2-7, the V gene TRBV29-1, with 9 bases matching TRBD2. Germline V CDR1 and CDR2: SQVTM, ANQGSEA. V dropped 3 bases and J dropped 1; count of bases not matched to a gene: 7. The CDR3 sequence is 15 residues long. The CDR3 sequence: CSVDVATSGSYEQYF. DNA for the CDR3: TGCAGCGTTGACGTCGCGACTAGCGGATCCTACGAGCAGTACTTC.

The CDR3 DNA reads as TGTGCCAGCAGCTTTCCCAGCGCCCATTACGAGCAGTACTTC. This codes for CASSFPSAHYEQYF. The rearrangement links TRBV7-9 to TRBJ2-7; D unclear. This CDR3 region has 14 residues. The germline gives CDR1 SEHNR, CDR2 FQNEAQ (reference sequence). V lost 3 bases, J lost 4 bases, and 13 bases lay in between.

This clonotype was observed a handful of times. The chain uses TRBV20-1 and TRBJ2-6, with a possible D match to TRBD1 (5 bases). The V gene lost 6 bases and the J gene lost 2 bases, with 5 bases spanning the gap. Germline V gives CDR1 DFQATT, CDR2 SNEGSKA (reference sequence). The length of the CDR3 is 12 residues. CDR3 amino acids: CSARAGANVLTF. CDR3 DNA: TGCAGTGCCAGGGCTGGGGCCAACGTCCTGACTTTC.

This clonotype was seen many times. The V call is TRBV6-5, the J call TRBJ1-1; D possibly corresponds to TRBD1 (5 bases). Germline CDR1 reads MNHEY; CDR2 reads SVGAGI. This CDR3 contains 13 residues. The V end lost 6 bases, the J end lost 11 bases, and 19 bases lay between the germline ends. The CDR3 loop is CASRPNPGTSAFF. In DNA, the CDR3 is TGTGCCAGCAGACCAAACCCTGGGACTTCGGCTTTCTTT.

This clonotype was counted ten times or more. The chain recombines TRBV6-5 with TRBJ1-4; D is unclear. Germline CDR1 reads MNHEY; CDR2 reads SVGAGI. Trimming took 7 bases from V and 0 from J, leaving 9 bases between them. The CDR3 spans 14 residues. As DNA, the CDR3 is TGTGCCAGCACCCCGTCTGCAACTAATGAAAAACTGTTTTTT. Translation: CASTPSATNEKLFF.

Ten or more counts support this clonotype. The chain uses TRBV28 and TRBJ2-2; D is uncertain. The germline CDR1 and CDR2 sequences are MDHEN and SYDVKM. This CDR3 comprises 15 residues. V was trimmed by 4 bases and J by 1 base, leaving 10 bases between them. In DNA form, the CDR3 reads TGTGCCAGCAGTTCCCTGGCCTGGAACACCGGGGAGCTGTTTTTT. This sequence encodes CASSSLAWNTGELFF.

This clonotype was picked up many times. The chain has TRBV28 and TRBJ1-2, with 8 bases lining up with TRBD1. V was pared by 6 bases and J by 2 bases, with 11 bases of the junction left unmatched. Germline CDR1 is MDHEN and CDR2 is SYDVKM. The CDR3 sequence is 16 residues long. The CDR3 here is CASRRKDRGPNYGYTF. CDR3 DNA: TGTGCCAGCAGACGCAAAGACAGGGGCCCGAACTATGGCTACACCTTC.

This clonotype was observed many times. This chain joins TRBV28 and TRBJ1-2, with no clear D. With 5 bases removed from V and 4 bases from J, the gap between germline ends came to 11 bases. This CDR3 has 13 amino acids. Germline CDR1 reads MDHEN; CDR2 reads SYDVKM. CDR3 coding DNA: TGTGCCAGCAGTATAAACAGCATCTATGGCTACACCTTC. Its translation is CASSINSIYGYTF.

This clonotype was found once. J is TRBJ1-2 and V is TRBV19; a possible D gene is TRBD1 (5 bases). V lost 6 bases and J 8 bases, leaving 19 bases between the germline ends. CDR3 size: 14 residues. Germline-derived CDR1 and CDR2 are LNHDA and SQIVND (reference sequence). The CDR3 reads CASRVGAPVEGYTF. For the CDR3, the DNA is TGTGCCAGTAGAGTTGGGGCCCCTGTTGAAGGCTACACCTTC.

The table lists this clonotype with many counts. The chain links TRBV5-1 to TRBJ1-2; TRBD1 is a possible D gene (6 bases). Germline CDR1 and CDR2: SGHRS and YFSETQ. This CDR3 contains 15 residues. V gave up 1 base and J gave up 7 bases, with 17 bases separating them. CDR3 residues: CASSLNPGAFSGYTF. The DNA of the CDR3 is TGCGCCAGCAGCTTGAACCCAGGGGCGTTTTCTGGCTACACCTTC.

This clonotype was observed a handful of times. The CDR3 DNA reads TGTGCCTGGAGGTATACTAACAGGGGGCACGAGCAGTACTTC. Translating gives CAWRYTNRGHEQYF. The chain carries TRBV30 and TRBJ2-7; 9 positions agree with TRBD1. Germline CDR1 GTSNPN, CDR2 SVGIG (reference sequence). This CDR3 spans 14 amino acids. V lost 3 bases, J lost 5 bases, and 8 bases stayed unmatched.

This clonotype was found many times. The genes are TRBV4-1 and TRBJ2-1; D gene ambiguous. V lost 5 bases and J 4 bases, leaving 15 bases between the germline ends. This CDR3 is 15 amino acids long. Germline CDR1 and CDR2: MGHRA and YSYEKL. CDR3 DNA: TGCGCCAGCAGCGTCCTGACGGTTGGGTACAATGAGCAGTTCTTC. Its protein product is CASSVLTVGYNEQFF.

This clonotype was found a few times. The chain is built from TRBV18 and TRBJ2-1; D not certain. The CDR3 is 13 residues long. CDR1 KGHSH and CDR2 LQKENI come from the germline V gene. With 0 bases removed from V and 12 bases from J, the gap between germline ends came to 12 bases. DNA of the CDR3: TGTGCCAGCTCACCACCGGTAAGCCGGTGGCAGTTCTTC. Translated: CASSPPVSRWQFF.

This clonotype was counted at least ten times. The gene calls are TRBV5-1 and TRBJ2-7; 9 bases are a match to TRBD1. CDR3 length: 15 residues. The junction had 11 bases not matched to a gene; V was cut back by 5 bases and J by 5 bases. Germline V gives CDR1 SGHRS, CDR2 YFSETQ. The CDR3 DNA sequence: TGCGCCAGCAGAATGTCCGGGACAGGGAACGACGAGCAGTACGTC. Amino acid sequence: CASRMSGTGNDEQYV.

This clonotype was observed a few times. The chain links TRBV23-1 to TRBJ2-3; 12 positions agree with TRBD1. TRBV23-1 is assigned to the ORF class and has an uncertain function. V lost 4 bases to trimming and J lost 4 bases; unmatched junction nucleotides: 12. The CDR3 has 18 amino acids. The CDR3 region is CASSLRNRDRGPPDTQYF. DNA of the CDR3: TGCGCCAGCAGTCTGCGAAACCGGGACAGGGGGCCCCCAGATACGCAGTATTTT.

This clonotype came up many times. V is TRBV11-2 and J is TRBJ2-1; no definite D call. The germline V and J ends were trimmed by 5 bases and 0 bases, with 14 bases remaining between them. Germline CDR1 and CDR2: SGHAT and FQNNGV. CDR3 length: 16 amino acids. Here the CDR3 reads CASSLTIESSYNEQFF. The CDR3 coding sequence is TGTGCCAGCAGCCTAACTATCGAAAGCTCCTACAATGAGCAGTTCTTC.

This clonotype was counted ten times or more. A read error may produce the germline difference seen at one junction end. This sequence joins TRBV12-5 and TRBJ2-5; D is unclear. Germline loops: CDR1 LGHNT, CDR2 FRNRAP. This CDR3 has 12 residues. For the CDR3, the DNA is TGTGCTAATGGTTTGGTCTCGGAGACCCAGTACTTC. It encodes CANGLVSETQYF.

The V call is TRBV7-3, the J call TRBJ2-1; perhaps TRBD2 as D (6 bases). Germline V gene sequence: CDR1 SGHTA, CDR2 FQGTGA. The V gene lost 5 bases and the J gene lost 1 base, with 12 bases spanning the gap. The length of the CDR3 is 15 residues. CDR3 nucleotide sequence: TGTGCCAGCAGCCAGGACGGGACTTCCTACAATGAGCAGTTCTTC. This codes for CASSQDGTSYNEQFF.

This clonotype has a count of ten or more. The V call is TRBV19, the J call TRBJ1-2; tentatively, D is TRBD1 (5 bases). Germline values: CDR1 LNHDA, CDR2 SQIVND (reference sequence). Between the trimmed V and J ends, which lost 6 bases and 5 bases, there was a span of 10 bases. CDR3 size: 12 residues. The CDR3 DNA follows: TGTGCCAGTAGGCGGACAACTTATGGCTACACCTTC. This gives the protein CASRRTTYGYTF.

This clonotype showed up many times. This chain links TRBV10-3 with TRBJ2-3, with 15 bases that match TRBD2. CDR3 length: 17 residues. The V gene's germline CDR1 is ENHRY and CDR2 SYGVKD. Losses at the gene ends were 11 bases for V and 1 base for J; bases not matched to a gene: 10. The CDR3 spells CALSGTSGRLGTDTQYF. The DNA of the CDR3 is TGTGCCTTATCCGGGACTAGCGGGAGGCTTGGCACAGATACGCAGTATTTT.

V usage is TRBV28 and J usage is TRBJ1-1; D gene ambiguous. Germline CDR1 is MDHEN and CDR2 is SYDVKM. The CDR3 length is 14 residues. Trimming pared 6 bases from V and 5 bases from J, leaving 16 bases between. CDR3 nucleotides: TGTGCCAGCAGCCAGCAGGTCCGAGGTACTGAAGCTTTCTTT. It is translated as CASSQQVRGTEAFF.